A single sample gave rise to the 23 T cell receptor beta chains below, sequenced in a study of shared clonotypes between healthy human individuals. Sequenced by immunoSEQ multiplex PCR; TCRdb stores in-frame clones only, minus some. Here the sample spans about 380,000 clones, just over 95% being singletons. The sample consisted of memory CD8+ T cells sorted from blood. Subset meaning: CD45RO+ cells pooled with CCR7-negative TemRA cells. The receptors stem from a man aged 25 to 40 in good health.

This sequence joins TRBV19 and TRBJ1-5; D is undetermined. Germline-derived CDR1 and CDR2 are LNHDA and SQIVND (reference sequence). The CDR3 spans 14 residues. Trimming left V 4 bases short and J 0 bases short, with 7 bases between. CDR3 in DNA: TGTGCCAGTAGTAGGGAATTTAGCAATCAGCCCCAGCATTTT. Its translation: CASSREFSNQPQHF.

In regard to this clone: At one boundary the junction diverges from the germline segment, which might be a read error. The chain links TRBV7-9 to TRBJ1-2; 8 positions agree with TRBD1. The CDR3 runs to 15 residues. The germline V gene has CDR1 SEHNR and CDR2 FQNEAQ (reference sequence). The CDR3: CASSLALQGVYGYTF. In DNA, the CDR3 is TGTGCCAGCAGCCTAGCTTTACAGGGGGTATATGGCTACACCTTC.

This chain uses TRBV28 with TRBJ1-2; 8 bases align to TRBD1. The germline V gene encodes CDR1 MDHEN and CDR2 SYDVKM. V lost 8 bases and J lost 8; bases outside the gene matches: 13. CDR3 size: 14 residues. The CDR3 spells CASSPTRTGKGYTF. In DNA form, the CDR3 reads TGTGCCAGCTCCCCGACCAGGACAGGGAAAGGCTACACCTTC.

The chain combines TRBV5-4 with TRBJ2-1; possible D gene TRBD2, 6 bases. Germline CDR1 is SGHNT and CDR2 is YYREEE (reference sequence). Trimming took off 5 bases at V and 8 bases at J, with 17 bases between the two ends. The CDR3 length is 14 residues. In nucleotides, the CDR3 is TGTGCCAGCAGGCCCGGGACTCAAAAGGATGAGCAGTTCTTC. Encoded protein: CASRPGTQKDEQFF. The full variable domain, its missing parts supplied by reference TRBV5-4 and TRBJ2-1, is ETGVTQSPTHLIKTRGQQVTLRCSSQSGHNTVSWYQQALGQGPQFIFQYYREEENGRGNFPPRFSGLQFPNYSSELNVNALELDDSALYLCASRPGTQKDEQFFGPGTRLTVL.

This chain uses TRBV30 with TRBJ2-7; D unresolved. The CDR3 sequence is 10 residues long. CDR1 is GTSNPN and CDR2 is SVGIG in the germline V gene (reference sequence). Trimming stripped 5 bases from V and 7 bases from J, with 9 bases between. CDR3 amino acids: CAWGRKEQYF. DNA for the CDR3: TGTGCCTGGGGTCGTAAGGAGCAGTACTTC. Full variable domain (rest looked up from reference TRBV30 and TRBJ2-7): SQTIHQWPATLVQPVGSPLSLECTVEGTSNPNLYWYRQAAGRGLQLLFYSVGIGQISSEVPQNLSASRPQDRQFILSSKKLLLSDSGFYLCAWGRKEQYFGPGTRLTVT.

Here the CDR3 DNA reads TGTGCCAGTAGGATACACGGGGTTAACTATGGCTACACCTTC. It encodes CASRIHGVNYGYTF. V and J are TRBV19 and TRBJ1-2; D gene ambiguous. Between the trimmed V and J ends, which lost 6 bases and 1 base, there was a span of 12 bases. The CDR3 sequence is 14 residues long. The germline V gene has CDR1 LNHDA and CDR2 SQIVND (reference sequence).

This chain joins TRBV7-8 and TRBJ2-1; D perhaps matches TRBD2 (6 bases). Between the trimmed V and J ends, which lost 5 bases and 10 bases, there was a span of 12 bases. The germline gives CDR1 SGHVS, CDR2 FQNEAQ. CDR3 length: 12 amino acids. The CDR3 reads CASSASGLEQFF. For the CDR3, the DNA is TGTGCCAGCAGCGCGAGCGGGCTCGAGCAGTTCTTC.

J is TRBJ2-7 and V is TRBV10-3; D possibly matches TRBD1 or TRBD2 (7 bases each). Germline V gene lookup returns CDR1 ENHRY and CDR2 SYGVKD. V was shortened by 10 bases and J by 5 bases, with 18 bases between the two germline ends. The CDR3 length is 13 residues. The CDR3 loop is CASTATGRDEQYF. The DNA of the CDR3 is TGTGCCAGCACAGCGACAGGGAGGGACGAGCAGTACTTC.

The gene calls are TRBV7-2 and TRBJ2-5, with no clear D. With 3 bases removed from V and 6 bases from J, the gap between germline ends came to 11 bases. CDR3 length: 13 amino acids. In germline, CDR1 is SGHTA, CDR2 FQGNSA. CDR3 bases: TGTGCCAGCAGCTTGACAATCCATCAGACCCAGTACTTC. Translating gives CASSLTIHQTQYF.

The chain combines TRBV4-1 with TRBJ2-1; 8 nucleotides align to TRBD2. This CDR3 contains 16 residues. Germline CDR1 and CDR2: MGHRA and YSYEKL. V lost 1 base and J lost 2; bases outside the gene matches: 4. The CDR3 DNA is TGCGCCAGCAGCCAAGCCCTAGCGGGCCCCTACAATGAGCAGTTCTTC. Translation gives CASSQALAGPYNEQFF.

The CDR3 is CASRPQGGEQYF. For the CDR3, the DNA is TGTGCCAGCAGGCCACAGGGGGGCGAGCAGTACTTC. The chain joins TRBV28 to TRBJ2-7; 8 bases are a match to TRBD1. Trimming took 6 bases from V and 6 from J; bases not matched to a gene: 4. There are 12 residues in the CDR3. Germline V gives CDR1 MDHEN, CDR2 SYDVKM. The variable domain in full, completed from reference TRBV28 and TRBJ2-7, reads DVKVTQSSRYLVKRTGEKVFLECVQDMDHENMFWYRQDPGLGLRLIYFSYDVKMKEKGDIPEGYSVSREKKERFSLILESASTNQTSMYLCASRPQGGEQYFGPGTRLTVT.

The V gene is TRBV5-6, the J gene TRBJ2-1; D is perhaps TRBD1 (5 bases). Germline CDR1 and CDR2: SGHDT and YYEEEE. The CDR3 is made up of 11 amino acids. The V end was cut by 7 bases, the J end by 6 bases, with 8 bases between. CDR3 in amino acids: CASQGLNEQFF. In DNA form, the CDR3 reads TGTGCCAGCCAGGGTCTCAATGAGCAGTTCTTC.

The chain is built from TRBV9 and TRBJ2-3; the D gene is possibly TRBD1 (5 bases). Germline-derived CDR1 and CDR2 are SGDLS and YYNGEE. V dropped 0 bases and J dropped 0 bases, with 8 bases sitting between them. This CDR3 has 15 residues. Written as DNA, the CDR3 is TGTGCCAGCAGCGTAGATGGGGCCAGCACAGATACGCAGTATTTT. Protein sequence: CASSVDGASTDTQYF. Based on the CDR3 plus reference TRBV9 and TRBJ2-3, the full variable domain is DSGVTQTPKHLITATGQRVTLRCSPRSGDLSVYWYQQSLDQGLQFLIQYYNGEERAKGNILERFSAQQFPDLHSELNLSSLELGDSALYFCASSVDGASTDTQYFGPGTRLTVL.

CDR3 protein: CASSLAGGRVYNEQFF. CDR3 DNA: TGTGCCAGCAGCTTGGCCGGCGGGAGGGTCTACAATGAGCAGTTCTTC. The V gene is TRBV5-4, the J gene TRBJ2-1; 9 bases agree with TRBD2. This CDR3 comprises 16 residues. Germline CDR1 and CDR2: SGHNT and YYREEE (reference sequence). V was clipped by 0 bases and J by 3 bases; unmatched bases: 4.

The rearrangement links TRBV4-1 to TRBJ2-1, with D possibly being TRBD2 (5 bases). Germline V gives CDR1 MGHRA, CDR2 YSYEKL. The V gene lost 1 base and the J gene lost 3 bases, with 10 bases spanning the gap. This CDR3 has 15 residues. CDR3 DNA sequence: TGCGCCAGCAGCCAAGCGTCAGGACTCTACAATGAGCAGTTCTTC. Translated: CASSQASGLYNEQFF.

The rearrangement links TRBV2 to TRBJ2-6; 10 bases align to TRBD2. The germline V gene encodes CDR1 SNHLY and CDR2 FYNNEI. This CDR3 is 23 amino acids long. Unmatched junction bases numbered 20, after V lost 2 bases and J lost 1 base. The CDR3 sequence is CASSETRGQARAGGPSGANVLTF. CDR3 DNA sequence: TGTGCCAGCAGTGAAACGCGGGGGCAAGCTAGAGCGGGAGGGCCGTCTGGGGCCAACGTCCTGACTTTC.

The V and J genes are TRBV6-1 and TRBJ1-2; D unclear. The germline V gene has CDR1 MNHNS and CDR2 SASEGT. The CDR3 consists of 15 residues. With 4 bases removed from V and 4 bases from J, the gap between germline ends came to 16 bases. CDR3 region: CASSGTMRKTYGYTF. DNA of the CDR3: TGTGCCAGCAGTGGAACTATGCGAAAGACCTATGGCTACACCTTC.

V and J are TRBV5-1 and TRBJ2-5; TRBD2 aligns across 7 bases. The CDR3 sequence is 14 residues long. V shed 3 bases and J 8 bases; nucleotides not matched to a gene: 10. The germline gives CDR1 SGHRS, CDR2 YFSETQ. CDR3 DNA: TGCGCCAGCAGCTCGACCCGGACTAGTGAAACCCAGTACTTC. Translated, it gives CASSSTRTSETQYF.

This chain connects TRBV18 to TRBJ2-3, with 11 bases aligning to TRBD1. V lost 6 bases and J lost 3; bases outside the gene matches: 14. Germline lookup yields CDR1 KGHSH and CDR2 LQKENI. The CDR3 spans 18 residues. This chain's CDR3 is CASSPGTGGQGLTDTQYF. CDR3 coding DNA: TGTGCCAGCTCGCCCGGGACAGGGGGACAGGGTCTTACAGATACGCAGTATTTT.

The CDR3 DNA reads TGTGCCAGTAGTTTCCTTCCGGGACAGGGGGATCAGCCCCAGCATTTT. Its protein product is CASSFLPGQGDQPQHF. The rearrangement joins TRBV19 to TRBJ1-5; 11 bases fit TRBD1. Trimming cost V 5 bases and J 5 bases; bases outside gene matches: 8. The V gene's germline CDR1 is LNHDA and CDR2 SQIVND (reference sequence). This CDR3 contains 16 residues.

The rearrangement links TRBV28 to TRBJ2-7, with 9 bases that match TRBD2. This CDR3 is built from 23 residues. V lost 2 bases to trimming and J lost 1 base; unmatched junction nucleotides: 27. CDR1 and CDR2 from the germline V gene are MDHEN and SYDVKM. CDR3 DNA: TGTGCCAGCAGTTTAAGTACGCGGCGGGTAGGACTAGCGAACCTACCGTCTTCCTACGAGCAGTACTTC. It yields the protein CASSLSTRRVGLANLPSSYEQYF.

The J gene is TRBJ1-4, the V gene TRBV7-6; 11 positions match TRBD1. V shed 5 bases, J shed 11 bases, and the junction held 7 bases outside the gene matches. This CDR3 region has 14 residues. In germline, CDR1 is SGHVS, CDR2 FNYEAQ. The DNA for the CDR3 is TGTGCCAGCAGCATAGGACAGGGGGCGCTGAAACTGTTTTTT. Translating gives CASSIGQGALKLFF.

The rearrangement links TRBV7-9 to TRBJ2-2; 8 bases are a match to TRBD1. With 5 bases clipped from V and 5 bases from J, the junction kept 1 base outside the gene matches. The CDR3 covers 13 residues. In germline, CDR1 is SEHNR, CDR2 FQNEAQ (reference sequence). The CDR3 DNA follows: TGTGCCAGCAGCGGGACAGGAACCGGGGAGCTGTTTTTT. Encoded protein: CASSGTGTGELFF.